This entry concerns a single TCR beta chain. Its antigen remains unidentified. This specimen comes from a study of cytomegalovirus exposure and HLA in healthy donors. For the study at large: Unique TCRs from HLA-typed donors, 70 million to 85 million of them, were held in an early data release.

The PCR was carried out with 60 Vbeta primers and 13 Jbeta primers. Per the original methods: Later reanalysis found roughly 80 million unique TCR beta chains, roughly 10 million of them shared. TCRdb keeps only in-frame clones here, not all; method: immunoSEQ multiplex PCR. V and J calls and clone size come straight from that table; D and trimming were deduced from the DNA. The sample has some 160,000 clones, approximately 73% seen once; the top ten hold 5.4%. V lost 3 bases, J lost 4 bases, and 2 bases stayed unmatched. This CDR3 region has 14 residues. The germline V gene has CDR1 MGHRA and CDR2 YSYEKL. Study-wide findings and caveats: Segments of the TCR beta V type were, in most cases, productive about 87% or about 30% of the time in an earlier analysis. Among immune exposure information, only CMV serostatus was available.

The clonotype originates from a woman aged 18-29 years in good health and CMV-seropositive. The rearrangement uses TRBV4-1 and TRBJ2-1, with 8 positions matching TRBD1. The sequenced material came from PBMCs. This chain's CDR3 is CASSQGQEYNEQFF. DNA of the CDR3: TGCGCCAGCAGCCAGGGACAGGAATACAATGAGCAGTTCTTC.